One and the same sample provided the 5 T cell receptor beta chains below, sequenced in a study of multiple sclerosis patients with progressive multifocal leukoencephalopathy. TCRdb's table, derived via immunoSEQ multiplex PCR, lists solely in-frame clones and lacks some. The sample has roughly 32,000 clones, around 90% seen once. Time point reported: time of PML onset. The material sequenced was PBMCs, taken from a patient treated with natalizumab. The receptors stem from a woman in her thirties or forties with progressive multifocal leukoencephalopathy.

This clone was seen only a few times. This sequence joins TRBV7-9 and TRBJ1-5; D call uncertain. V was shortened by 1 base and J by 5 bases, with 12 bases between the two germline ends. CDR1 is SEHNR, CDR2 FQNEAQ, per germline (reference sequence). The CDR3 runs 15 residues. The CDR3: CASSLGGWADQPQHF. CDR3 nucleotide sequence: TGTGCCAGCAGCTTAGGGGGTTGGGCAGATCAGCCCCAGCATTTT.

The V call is TRBV19, the J call TRBJ2-1; D uncertain. The germline gives CDR1 LNHDA, CDR2 SQIVND (reference sequence). The CDR3 covers 12 residues. The ends were cut back, 3 bases at V and 7 bases at J, with 7 bases in the middle. CDR3 DNA sequence: TGTGCCAGTAGTATTGGGGATAATGAGCAGTTCTTC. It specifies CASSIGDNEQFF.

The genes are TRBV7-8 and TRBJ1-2, with a weak D call TRBD1 (6 bases). Trimming pared 2 bases from V and 1 base from J, leaving 14 bases between. The CDR3 consists of 16 residues. Looked up from germline, CDR1 is SGHVS and CDR2 is FQNEAQ. The CDR3 bases are TGTGCCAGCAGCTTAAGCCGAAACAGGGTTAACTATGGCTACACCTTC. Its translation is CASSLSRNRVNYGYTF.

The gene calls are TRBV15 and TRBJ2-3; 14 positions agree with TRBD2. This CDR3 region has 17 residues. Germline trimming cut 1 base from V and 6 bases from J; bases unmatched to any gene: 6. From germline, CDR1 is LNHNV and CDR2 YYDKDF (reference sequence). The CDR3 loop reads CATSRGLAGGPRDTQYF. The CDR3 bases are TGTGCCACCAGCAGAGGACTAGCGGGAGGGCCTAGGGATACGCAGTATTTT.

The rearrangement joins TRBV28 to TRBJ2-7; tentatively, D is TRBD1 (6 bases). V was pared by 4 bases and J by 3 bases, with 13 bases between. The germline V gene has CDR1 MDHEN and CDR2 SYDVKM. The CDR3 loop spans 14 amino acids. CDR3 loop: CASSSTGPRYEQYF. CDR3 DNA: TGTGCCAGCAGTTCAACAGGGCCACGCTACGAGCAGTACTTC.